Below are 30 T cell receptor beta chains sequenced from a single sample in a study of cytomegalovirus exposure and HLA in healthy donors. The PCR used 60 Vbeta and 13 Jbeta primers. Clones were read by immunoSEQ multiplex PCR, and TCRdb kept only the in-frame ones, dropping some. The table includes roughly 100,000 clones, around 85% detected once. Sequenced: PBMCs. Every receptor here comes from a man aged 25 to 40 in good health and CMV-seropositive.

This chain links TRBV9 with TRBJ1-2; 9 nucleotides line up with TRBD1. The ends lost 0 bases at V and 5 bases at J; junction bases unmatched: 5. Germline V gene lookup returns CDR1 SGDLS and CDR2 YYNGEE. The CDR3 has 15 residues. The CDR3 DNA is TGTGCCAGCAGCGTAGAGGACAGGGGTGGATATGGCTACACCTTC. Translating it yields CASSVEDRGGYGYTF.

The rearrangement links TRBV4-3 to TRBJ1-1, with no clear D. The CDR3 is made up of 15 amino acids. V gave up 0 bases and J gave up 1 base, with 9 bases separating them. Germline values: CDR1 LGHNA, CDR2 YSLEER. The CDR3 loop is CASSQDRRGNTEAFF. The DNA of the CDR3 is TGCGCCAGCAGCCAAGATCGGCGGGGGAACACTGAAGCTTTCTTT.

The V gene is TRBV4-2, the J gene TRBJ2-6, with D possibly TRBD2 on 6 matching bases. Trimming took 4 bases from V and 0 from J, leaving 10 bases between them. The CDR3 runs to 16 residues. Germline V lookup: CDR1 LGHNA, CDR2 YNFKEQ. The CDR3 protein is CASSRGGNSGANVLTF. The CDR3 bases are TGTGCCAGCAGCCGGGGAGGTAACTCTGGGGCCAACGTCCTGACTTTC.

The V and J genes are TRBV11-2 and TRBJ1-4, with 8 nucleotides matching TRBD1. Germline values: CDR1 SGHAT, CDR2 FQNNGV. The J segment lost 8 bases and the V segment lost 1 base, leaving 3 bases of the junction unmatched. The CDR3 is 14 amino acids. CDR3 sequence: CASSLGTGREKLFF. CDR3 coding DNA: TGTGCCAGCAGCTTAGGGACAGGGAGAGAAAAACTGTTTTTT.

The V and J genes are TRBV2 and TRBJ1-2; D unclear. The CDR3 runs 15 residues. Per the germline V gene, CDR1 is SNHLY and CDR2 is FYNNEI. Deletions cut 6 bases from V and 3 bases from J, with 17 bases between. The DNA for the CDR3 is TGTGCCAGCAGCGAAAGTCGGGGAGGGTACTATGGCTACACCTTC. Protein product: CASSESRGGYYGYTF.

This chain uses TRBV7-8 with TRBJ2-1, with D maybe TRBD1 (6 bases). The CDR3 is made up of 13 amino acids. V was pared by 5 bases and J by 6 bases, with 11 bases between. Germline-derived CDR1 and CDR2 are SGHVS and FQNEAQ. In DNA, the CDR3 is TGTGCCAGCAGCGCCACAGGGTTCAATGAGCAGTTCTTC. This gives the protein CASSATGFNEQFF.

The chain carries TRBV2 and TRBJ1-1; tentatively, D is TRBD1 (5 bases). The CDR3 loop spans 16 amino acids. Germline loops: CDR1 SNHLY, CDR2 FYNNEI. V dropped 11 bases and J dropped 0 bases, with 22 bases sitting between them. The CDR3 nucleotides are TGTGCCCCCCTGGGGCGGCTTTTCCAGGTGAACACTGAAGCTTTCTTT. Translation gives CAPLGRLFQVNTEAFF.

This chain uses TRBV28 with TRBJ1-6, with D possibly TRBD1 on 5 matching bases. Germline V gene data show CDR1 as MDHEN and CDR2 as SYDVKM. V lost 4 bases to trimming and J lost 0 bases, with 13 bases between them. The CDR3 is made up of 17 amino acids. CDR3 amino acids: CASSSPAGGSYNSPLHF. The CDR3 DNA reads TGTGCCAGCAGTTCCCCCGCCGGGGGCTCCTATAATTCACCCCTCCACTTT.

The V and J genes are TRBV15 and TRBJ2-3; 7 bases agree with TRBD1. From germline, CDR1 is LNHNV and CDR2 YYDKDF (reference sequence). Trimming took 3 bases from V and 0 from J; bases not matched to a gene: 6. The CDR3 sequence is 16 residues long. As DNA, the CDR3 is TGTGCCACCAGCAGCGTCACAGGGGTGAGCACAGATACGCAGTATTTT. Translation gives CATSSVTGVSTDTQYF.

The V call is TRBV7-2, the J call TRBJ2-3, with 9 nucleotides matching TRBD1. The germline CDR1 and CDR2 sequences are SGHTA and FQGNSA. After removal of 5 bases from V and 3 bases from J, the junction contained 6 bases not matched to a gene. The CDR3 has 15 residues. CDR3 region: CASSPQGAPTDTQYF. The CDR3 DNA is TGTGCCAGCAGCCCACAGGGGGCGCCGACAGATACGCAGTATTTT. The full variable domain, completed using reference TRBV7-2 and TRBJ2-3, is GAGVSQSPSNKVTEKGKDVELRCDPISGHTALYWYRQSLGQGLEFLIYFQGNSAPDKSGLPSDRFSAERTGGSVSTLTIQRTQQEDSAVYLCASSPQGAPTDTQYFGPGTRLTVL.

The J gene is TRBJ1-5, the V gene TRBV18; 10 nucleotides line up with TRBD1. The CDR3 loop spans 19 amino acids. After removal of 2 bases from V and 0 bases from J, the junction contained 10 bases not matched to a gene. CDR1 KGHSH and CDR2 LQKENI come from the germline V gene. The CDR3 region is CASSPSAGQGRGSNQPQHF. As DNA, the CDR3 is TGTGCCAGCTCACCATCGGCGGGACAGGGGAGGGGTAGCAATCAGCCCCAGCATTTT. Full variable domain (remainder filled in from reference TRBV18 and TRBJ1-5): NAGVMQNPRHLVRRRGQEARLRCSPMKGHSHVYWYRQLPEEGLKFMVYLQKENIIDESGMPKERFSAEFPKEGPSILRIQQVVRGDSAAYFCASSPSAGQGRGSNQPQHFGDGTRLSIL.

V gene TRBV15 combines with J gene TRBJ1-2; 9 bases agree with TRBD1. The trim removed 2 bases at V and 8 bases at J, leaving 9 bases unmatched. Germline assignment: CDR1 LNHNV and CDR2 YYDKDF (reference sequence). The CDR3 is 15 residues long. As DNA, the CDR3 is TGTGCCACCAGCAGACCCCCGACAGGGGGGGGAGGCTACACCTTC. Encoded protein: CATSRPPTGGGGYTF.

The chain is built from TRBV9 and TRBJ2-3, with 10 bases that match TRBD2. Trimming took 4 bases from V and 9 from J; bases not matched to a gene: 11. Germline V CDR1 and CDR2: SGDLS, YYNGEE. The CDR3 contains 15 residues. CDR3 nucleotide sequence: TGTGCCAGCAGCTATACCGGGACTAGCGAAGGGACGCAGTATTTT. This sequence encodes CASSYTGTSEGTQYF.

The chain joins TRBV2 to TRBJ2-7; 7 bases map to TRBD1. The CDR3 totals 14 residues. V trimming: 6 bases; J trimming: 2 bases; junction bases outside the gene matches: 7. CDR1 SNHLY and CDR2 FYNNEI come from the germline V gene. The CDR3 here is CASRDRVSPYEQYF. The CDR3 coding sequence is TGTGCCAGCAGAGACAGGGTTAGCCCCTACGAGCAGTACTTC.

The V gene is TRBV7-2, the J gene TRBJ1-2, with D perhaps matching TRBD1 (6 bases). The CDR3 totals 16 residues. Trimming left V 1 base short and J 5 bases short, with 17 bases between. CDR1 and CDR2 (germline): SGHTA, FQGNSA. Here the CDR3 DNA reads TGTGCCAGCAGCTTAGGAGCGGGACAAGATATTTATGGCTACACCTTC. This codes for CASSLGAGQDIYGYTF. The full variable domain, in which reference TRBV7-2 and TRBJ1-2 provide the parts outside the CDR3, is GAGVSQSPSNKVTEKGKDVELRCDPISGHTALYWYRQSLGQGLEFLIYFQGNSAPDKSGLPSDRFSAERTGGSVSTLTIQRTQQEDSAVYLCASSLGAGQDIYGYTFGSGTRLTVV.

V gene TRBV5-1 combines with J gene TRBJ2-1; the D gene is possibly TRBD2 (6 bases). This CDR3 region has 12 residues. Germline CDR1 and CDR2: SGHRS and YFSETQ. Trimming left V 5 bases short and J 8 bases short, with 11 bases between. CDR3 nucleotide sequence: TGCGCCAGCAGTTTAACGGGGGATGAGCAGTTCTTC. Amino acids: CASSLTGDEQFF.

This clone has just one count. The chain is built from TRBV4-2 and TRBJ1-5, with 9 bases lining up with TRBD1. The CDR3 length is 16 residues. The V segment lost 2 bases and the J segment 4 bases; nucleotides outside the gene matches: 6. Per the germline V gene, CDR1 is LGHNA and CDR2 is YNFKEQ. The CDR3 loop is CASSQPTGGGNQPQHF. CDR3 DNA: TGTGCCAGCAGCCAACCGACAGGGGGAGGGAATCAGCCCCAGCATTTT.

The rearrangement links TRBV29-1 to TRBJ1-1; 8 bases align to TRBD1. Germline loops: CDR1 SQVTM, CDR2 ANQGSEA. With 6 bases clipped from V and 1 base from J, the junction kept 4 bases outside the gene matches. The CDR3 is 13 residues long. The CDR3 DNA is TGCAGCGTGGACAGGGAAGGGAACACTGAAGCTTTCTTT. Encoded protein: CSVDREGNTEAFF.

The chain joins TRBV5-4 to TRBJ1-2; 10 bases match TRBD1. The CDR3 contains 15 residues. V lost 4 bases and J lost 4; bases outside the gene matches: 7. From germline, CDR1 is SGHNT and CDR2 YYREEE (reference sequence). DNA of the CDR3: TGTGCCAGCAGCATCTGGACAGGGGGGATCTATGGCTACACCTTC. Translated, it gives CASSIWTGGIYGYTF. The variable domain in full, completed from reference TRBV5-4 and TRBJ1-2, reads ETGVTQSPTHLIKTRGQQVTLRCSSQSGHNTVSWYQQALGQGPQFIFQYYREEENGRGNFPPRFSGLQFPNYSSELNVNALELDDSALYLCASSIWTGGIYGYTFGSGTRLTVV.

The chain joins TRBV6-5 to TRBJ1-2, with 9 bases fitting TRBD1. The germline CDR1 and CDR2 sequences are MNHEY and SVGAGI. The junction had 5 bases not matched to a gene; V was cut back by 2 bases and J by 7 bases. The CDR3 consists of 14 residues. CDR3 residues: CASSYMGQGLGYTF. Here the CDR3 DNA reads TGTGCCAGCAGTTACATGGGACAGGGACTTGGCTACACCTTC.

Concerning this clone: The junction departs from germline at one end; a sequencing error may be responsible. This rearrangement joins TRBV4-3 to TRBJ2-3; no clear D gene. The CDR3 length is 16 residues. CDR1 and CDR2 (germline): LGHNA, YSLEER. This chain's CDR3 is CASSQDTPLSKDTQYF. The CDR3 DNA reads as TGCGCCAGCAGCCAAGATACCCCGCTAAGCAAAGATACGCAGTATTTT.

The CDR3: CASSPRSGSNQPQHF. The CDR3 DNA reads TGTGCCAGCTCACCACGGTCAGGATCCAATCAGCCCCAGCATTTT. The rearrangement links TRBV18 to TRBJ1-5; D is uncertain. The germline gives CDR1 KGHSH, CDR2 LQKENI. V shed 1 base and J shed 3 bases, with 10 bases lying between them. CDR3 length equals 15 residues.

The rearrangement links TRBV19 to TRBJ1-6; D perhaps matches TRBD1 (5 bases). Per germline, CDR1 LNHDA and CDR2 SQIVND (reference sequence). The CDR3 length is 15 residues. Trimming took 4 bases from V and 0 from J, leaving 7 bases between them. The CDR3 bases are TGTGCCAGTAGTAGAAGGGGCTCCTATAATTCACCCCTCCACTTT. Protein sequence: CASSRRGSYNSPLHF.

On this clone: The identical CDR3 is also encoded by other nucleotide sequences in the sample. V is TRBV28 and J is TRBJ2-5, with a tentative D call TRBD1 (5 bases). Germline CDR1 and CDR2: MDHEN and SYDVKM. The CDR3 length is 14 residues. V was trimmed by 4 bases and J by 8 bases, leaving 17 bases between them. CDR3 in amino acids: CASSSAGAPGTQYF. The CDR3 DNA reads as TGTGCCAGCAGTTCAGCTGGGGCCCCAGGAACCCAGTACTTC.

The chain has TRBV13 and TRBJ1-2, with 9 bases fitting TRBD1. This CDR3 comprises 14 residues. With V trimmed by 4 bases and J by 6 bases, 6 bases remained unmatched. CDR1 is PRHDT, CDR2 FYEKMQ, per germline (reference sequence). The CDR3 region is CASSYTTGGNGYTF. For the CDR3, the DNA is TGTGCCAGCAGCTACACAACAGGGGGCAATGGCTACACCTTC.

V gene TRBV7-2 combines with J gene TRBJ2-3; the match to TRBD2 covers 16 bases. This CDR3 comprises 17 residues. CDR1 and CDR2 (germline): SGHTA, FQGNSA. Losses at the gene ends were 5 bases for V and 8 bases for J; bases not matched to a gene: 10. The CDR3 spells CASSPGGTSGGGGTQYF. The CDR3 nucleotides read TGTGCCAGCAGCCCCGGAGGGACTAGCGGGGGGGGCGGTACGCAGTATTTT. The variable domain in full, completed from reference TRBV7-2 and TRBJ2-3, reads GAGVSQSPSNKVTEKGKDVELRCDPISGHTALYWYRQSLGQGLEFLIYFQGNSAPDKSGLPSDRFSAERTGGSVSTLTIQRTQQEDSAVYLCASSPGGTSGGGGTQYFGPGTRLTVL.

This rearrangement joins TRBV2 to TRBJ2-1; TRBD2 matches 8 bases. V lost 2 bases, J lost 1 base, and 13 bases stayed unmatched. Germline V CDR1 and CDR2: SNHLY, FYNNEI. There are 19 residues in the CDR3. The CDR3 DNA is TGTGCCAGCAGTGAACCCCTGGATGAGAGCGGGGGATCCTACAATGAGCAGTTCTTC. As protein: CASSEPLDESGGSYNEQFF. Full variable domain (missing parts from reference TRBV2 and TRBJ2-1): EPEVTQTPSHQVTQMGQEVILRCVPISNHLYFYWYRQILGQKVEFLVSFYNNEISEKSEIFDDQFSVERPDGSNFTLKIRSTKLEDSAMYFCASSEPLDESGGSYNEQFFGPGTRLTVL.

This chain connects TRBV19 to TRBJ2-1; possibly TRBD2 for D (6 bases). Trimming took 8 bases from V and 9 from J, leaving 11 bases between them. CDR3 length: 11 residues. In germline, CDR1 is LNHDA, CDR2 SQIVND (reference sequence). The CDR3 DNA reads TGTGCCAGTGCAGTCGGGGGTGAGCAGTTCTTC. Translating it yields CASAVGGEQFF.

This rearrangement joins TRBV10-3 to TRBJ1-2; TRBD1 agrees at 10 bases. The V segment lost 5 bases and the J segment 8 bases; nucleotides outside the gene matches: 11. This CDR3 comprises 15 residues. From germline, CDR1 is ENHRY and CDR2 SYGVKD. CDR3 loop: CAISYRDRGEWGYTF. CDR3 DNA sequence: TGTGCCATCAGTTACCGGGACAGGGGAGAGTGGGGCTACACCTTC.

The genes are TRBV30 and TRBJ2-6; D ambiguous. V was cut by 2 bases and J by 0 bases, with 8 bases left in between. The germline V gene encodes CDR1 GTSNPN and CDR2 SVGIG (reference sequence). The CDR3 has 15 amino acids. CDR3 in DNA: TGTGCCTGGAGTCCCAGACTCTCTGGGGCCAACGTCCTGACTTTC. Protein sequence: CAWSPRLSGANVLTF. The whole variable domain, filled in from reference TRBV30 and TRBJ2-6, reads SQTIHQWPATLVQPVGSPLSLECTVEGTSNPNLYWYRQAAGRGLQLLFYSVGIGQISSEVPQNLSASRPQDRQFILSSKKLLLSDSGFYLCAWSPRLSGANVLTFGAGSRLTVL.